This T cell receptor beta chain was recorded in a study of blood T cell repertoires in COVID-19. Overall study: Sample material is recorded as cDNA or gDNA derived from T cells, B-cell-depleted T cells, or PBMCs.

Those enrolled, adults aged roughly 18 to 90 years, came from around 24 US areas. Exposed participants encountered a COVID-19 case during the 2 weeks preceding study entry. Germline-derived CDR1 and CDR2 are ENHRY and SYGVKD. Trimming took off 0 bases at V and 4 bases at J, with 10 bases between the two ends. CDR3 length: 15 amino acids. In the original analysis: Using reference gene primer amplification, nucleated cell counts were estimated. Clones were read by immunoSEQ multiplex PCR, and TCRdb kept only the in-frame ones, dropping some. V and J calls and clone size are as listed in that table; D and trimming were resolved from the DNA. The profile covers 350,000 to 400,000 clones, with about nine tenths appearing a single time and roughly 0.9% taken by the ten largest.

Sequencing was carried out using PBMCs or T cells enriched from blood (not recorded which). This chain joins TRBV10-3 and TRBJ1-5; a possible D gene is TRBD1 (5 bases). The receptor was isolated from a woman aged 40 to 50 who had been exposed to COVID-19. The CDR3 reads CAISESGQPNQPQHF. CDR3 coding DNA: TGTGCCATCAGTGAGTCGGGGCAGCCTAATCAGCCCCAGCATTTT.